The sequence of this T cell receptor beta chain was determined in a study of T-cell reconstitution after alpha-beta-depleted transplantation in children. Study results and limitations: T-cell numbers and diversity, one year after transplant, stemmed largely from T cells that were newly produced. Where alpha-beta T cells came from about two months after transplant was reportedly several hundred expanded graft clones. It was surviving recipient T cells and thymic progenitors that gave some patients high TCRbeta diversity at day 60.

The table lists this clonotype with a few counts. Its specificity is unknown. With V trimmed by 3 bases and J by 4 bases, 13 bases remained unmatched. The CDR3 contains 17 residues. As it was prepared, the TCRbeta library received unique molecular identifiers. Each CDR3 protein gets one entry after TCRdb re-called the PCR reads with MiXCR. In the table there are under 450,000 distinct CDR3 sequences, 15% to 20% of which are singletons. This sequence was found in a boy younger than two who had a stem cell transplant for Wiskott-Aldrich syndrome, so the T cells may come from the graft donor. Here the sequenced sample was PBMCs, mostly from graft donor cells, taken 360 days after TCRalphabeta/CD19-depleted stem cell transplant. The J gene is TRBJ2-7, the V gene TRBV12-3 or TRBV12-4, with 9 bases matching TRBD1. The DNA for the CDR3 is TGTGCCAGCAGTTTGCCCATCTCGGGGACAGGGATTTACGAGCAGTACTTC. This translates into CASSLPISGTGIYEQYF.